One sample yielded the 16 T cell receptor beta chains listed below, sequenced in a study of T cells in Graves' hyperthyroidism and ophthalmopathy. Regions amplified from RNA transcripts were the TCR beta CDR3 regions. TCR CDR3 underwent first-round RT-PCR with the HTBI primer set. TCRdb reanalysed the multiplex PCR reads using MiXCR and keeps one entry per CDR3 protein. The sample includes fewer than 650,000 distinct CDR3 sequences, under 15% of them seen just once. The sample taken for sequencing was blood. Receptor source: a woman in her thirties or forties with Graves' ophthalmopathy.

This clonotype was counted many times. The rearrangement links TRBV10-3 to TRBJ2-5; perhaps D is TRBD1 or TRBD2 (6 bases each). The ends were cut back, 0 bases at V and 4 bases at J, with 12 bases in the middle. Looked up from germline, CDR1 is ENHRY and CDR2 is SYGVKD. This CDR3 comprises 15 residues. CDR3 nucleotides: TGTGCCATCAGTGAGTCCAGGGGAGGAGGAGAGACCCAGTACTTC. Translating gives CAISESRGGGETQYF.

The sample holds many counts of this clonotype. CDR3: CASSLGTGGGGELFF. The CDR3, as DNA: TGTGCCAGCAGCTTAGGGACAGGGGGTGGCGGGGAGCTGTTTTTT. V is TRBV7-2 and J is TRBJ2-2; 10 nucleotides match TRBD1. The CDR3 has 15 residues. Germline lookup yields CDR1 SGHTA and CDR2 FQGNSA. With 1 base clipped from V and 7 bases from J, the junction kept 3 bases outside the gene matches.

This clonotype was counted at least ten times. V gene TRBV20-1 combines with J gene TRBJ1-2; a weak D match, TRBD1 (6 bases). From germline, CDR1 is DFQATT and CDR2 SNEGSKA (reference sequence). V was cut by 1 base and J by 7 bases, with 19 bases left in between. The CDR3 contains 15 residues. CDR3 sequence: CSARAPLGRGTGYTF. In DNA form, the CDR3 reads TGCAGTGCTAGAGCTCCTTTAGGCAGGGGAACTGGCTACACCTTC.

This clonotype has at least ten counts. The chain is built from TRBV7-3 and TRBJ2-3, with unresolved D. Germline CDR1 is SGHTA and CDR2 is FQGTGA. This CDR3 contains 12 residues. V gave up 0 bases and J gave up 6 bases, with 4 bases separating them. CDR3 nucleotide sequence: TGTGCCAGCAGCTTAACGGGTGATACGCAGTATTTT. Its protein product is CASSLTGDTQYF.

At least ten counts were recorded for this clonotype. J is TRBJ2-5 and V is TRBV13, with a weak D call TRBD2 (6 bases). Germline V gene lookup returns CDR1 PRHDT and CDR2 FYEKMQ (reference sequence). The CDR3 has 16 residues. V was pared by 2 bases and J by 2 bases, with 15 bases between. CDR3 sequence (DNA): TGTGCCAGCAGCTTATACGGGGTGGGGGGTCAAGAGACCCAGTACTTC. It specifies CASSLYGVGGQETQYF.

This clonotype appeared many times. The CDR3 reads CSARPAGRIQETQYF. In nucleotides, the CDR3 is TGCAGTGCCCGGCCTGCCGGGCGGATACAAGAGACCCAGTACTTC. V and J are TRBV20-1 and TRBJ2-5; D call uncertain. Germline V CDR1 and CDR2: DFQATT, SNEGSKA (reference sequence). V was pared by 6 bases and J by 2 bases, with 19 bases between. CDR3 length: 15 residues.

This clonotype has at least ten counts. CDR3 nucleotides: TGTGCCACCCTGAGGGGACAGGGCAACACTGAAGCTTTCTTT. Translation: CATLRGQGNTEAFF. This chain connects TRBV15 to TRBJ1-1, with 9 bases fitting TRBD1. Germline assignment: CDR1 LNHNV and CDR2 YYDKDF (reference sequence). CDR3 length: 14 residues. V lost 8 bases to trimming and J lost 2 bases; unmatched junction nucleotides: 6.

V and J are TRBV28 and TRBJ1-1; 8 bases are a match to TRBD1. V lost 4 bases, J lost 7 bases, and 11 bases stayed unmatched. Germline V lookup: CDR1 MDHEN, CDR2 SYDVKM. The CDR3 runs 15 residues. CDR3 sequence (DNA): TGTGCCAGCAGTTCCAGGACAGGGCGAACGGGTGAAGCTTTCTTT. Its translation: CASSSRTGRTGEAFF.

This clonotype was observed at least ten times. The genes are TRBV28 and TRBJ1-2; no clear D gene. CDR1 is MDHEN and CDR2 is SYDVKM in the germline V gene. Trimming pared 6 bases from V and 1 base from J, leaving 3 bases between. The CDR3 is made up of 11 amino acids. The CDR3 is CASSLNYGYTF. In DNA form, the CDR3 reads TGTGCCAGCAGCCTTAACTATGGCTACACCTTC.

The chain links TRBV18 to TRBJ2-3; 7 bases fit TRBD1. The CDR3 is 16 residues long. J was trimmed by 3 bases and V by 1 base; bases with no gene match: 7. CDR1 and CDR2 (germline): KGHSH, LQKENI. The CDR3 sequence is CASSPRRDSRTDTQYF. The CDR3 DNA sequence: TGTGCCAGCTCACCACGTAGGGACAGCAGAACAGATACGCAGTATTTT.

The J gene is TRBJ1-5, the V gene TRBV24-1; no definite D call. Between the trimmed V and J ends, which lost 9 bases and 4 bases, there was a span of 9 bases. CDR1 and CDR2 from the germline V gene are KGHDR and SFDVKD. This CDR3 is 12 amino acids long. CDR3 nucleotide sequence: TGTGCCACCTCTCGGGGAAATCAGCCCCAGCATTTT. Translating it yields CATSRGNQPQHF.

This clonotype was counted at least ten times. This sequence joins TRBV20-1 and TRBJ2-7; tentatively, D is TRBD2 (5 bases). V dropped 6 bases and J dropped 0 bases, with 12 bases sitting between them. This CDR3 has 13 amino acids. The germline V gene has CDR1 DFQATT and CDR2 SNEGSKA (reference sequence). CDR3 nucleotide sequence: TGCAGTGCCCGGACTCCAGACTCCTACGAGCAGTACTTC. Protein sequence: CSARTPDSYEQYF.

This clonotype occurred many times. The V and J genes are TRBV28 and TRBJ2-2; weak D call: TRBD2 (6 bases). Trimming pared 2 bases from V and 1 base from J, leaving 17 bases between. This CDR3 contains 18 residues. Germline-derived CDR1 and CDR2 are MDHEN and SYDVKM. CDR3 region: CASSLQEGGLENTGELFF. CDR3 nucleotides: TGTGCCAGCAGTTTACAGGAGGGAGGCTTAGAGAACACCGGGGAGCTGTTTTTT.

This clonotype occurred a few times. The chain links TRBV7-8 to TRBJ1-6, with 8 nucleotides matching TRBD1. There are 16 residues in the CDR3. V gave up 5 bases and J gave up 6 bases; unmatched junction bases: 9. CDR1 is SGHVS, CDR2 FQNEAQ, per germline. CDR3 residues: CASSPQTGVGNSPLHF. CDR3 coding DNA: TGTGCCAGCAGCCCGCAGACAGGGGTGGGTAATTCACCCCTCCACTTT.

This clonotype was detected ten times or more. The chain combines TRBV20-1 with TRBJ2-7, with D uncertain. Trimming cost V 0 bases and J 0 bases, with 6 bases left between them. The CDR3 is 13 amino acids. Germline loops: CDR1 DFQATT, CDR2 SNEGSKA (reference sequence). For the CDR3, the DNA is TGCAGTGCTAGAGATAAAAGCTCCTACGAGCAGTACTTC. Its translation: CSARDKSSYEQYF.

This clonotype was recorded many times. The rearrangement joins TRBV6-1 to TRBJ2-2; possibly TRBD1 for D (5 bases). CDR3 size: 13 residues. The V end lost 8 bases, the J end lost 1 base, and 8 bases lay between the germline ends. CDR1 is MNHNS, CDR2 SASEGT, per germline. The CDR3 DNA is TGTGCCAGCGGGGCGCGGAACACCGGGGAGCTGTTTTTT. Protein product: CASGARNTGELFF.